The TCR beta chain under discussion was sequenced for a study of T cell repertoires in cytomegalovirus infection. Study details: As its CMV epitopes, the study selected recently identified HLA-C-restricted and well-studied HLA-B-restricted targets. CMV infection together with matching HLA type was indicated by public TCR beta signatures.

MiXCR was run by TCRdb on the reads, yielding one entry per CDR3 protein. The profile shows about 140,000 distinct CDR3 sequences, 25% to 35% of them singletons. This clonotype was seen ten or more times. The antigen is undetermined. Germline V gene lookup returns CDR1 SNHLY and CDR2 FYNNEI. Germline trimming cut 2 bases from V and 6 bases from J; bases unmatched to any gene: 4. The CDR3 extends over 15 amino acids. Study conclusions and caveats: Dominating the ex vivo response were TCR beta clonotypes that were CMV-specific and HLA-C-restricted. Public TCR beta family frequency separated CMV-and-HLA carriers, including in an independent cohort.

The rearrangement joins TRBV2 to TRBJ2-7; 13 bases map to TRBD2. This material consisted of CD8+ T cells from cultured PBMCs, taken from culture after CMV antigen stimulation. The clonotype was recovered from a human donor in good health (CMV status not recorded). Some clones in this sample may be carry-over from other donors' samples. CDR3 nucleotide sequence: TGTGCCAGCAGTGAACGAGGACTAGCGGGGGTCGAGCAGTACTTC. Residues: CASSERGLAGVEQYF.